A selection of T cell receptor beta chains follows, all from one sample in a study of blood T cell repertoires in COVID-19. Method: immunoSEQ multiplex PCR; TCRdb's copy keeps in-frame clones and lacks some. Of approximately 240,000 clones in the sample, approximately 86% were seen once. The sample consisted of PBMCs or T cells enriched from blood (not recorded which). These receptors all stem from a woman aged 25-40 years with acute COVID-19. Each CDR3 is given with its conserved first and last residue. The order of the fields is D gene, V gene, clone size, J gene, CDR3 protein, CDR3 DNA. The D gene is left open where the match is weak. Rows may omit the clone size; those that give it use once, few, many or a size class.

NA,TRBV6-2/TRBV6-3,NA,TRBJ2-7,CASSPLGGYEQYF,TGTGCCAGCAGTCCCTTGGGGGGCTACGAGCAGTACTTC
TRBD1,TRBV28,NA,TRBJ1-4,CASSPGQTNEKLFF,TGTGCCAGCAGTCCGGGACAGACAAATGAAAAACTGTTTTTT
NA,TRBV12-3/TRBV12-4,NA,TRBJ1-2,CASSGATVAYTF,TGTGCCAGCAGCGGTGCGACAGTTGCCTACACCTTC
TRBD1,TRBV7-2,once,TRBJ2-5,CASSFLTGVRKTQYF,TGTGCCAGCAGCTTTCTAACAGGGGTGAGAAAGACCCAGTACTTC
TRBD1,TRBV28,NA,TRBJ2-6,CASSPGQGLSGANVLTF,TGTGCCAGCAGTCCCGGACAGGGACTGTCTGGGGCCAACGTCCTGACTTTC
NA,TRBV29-1,NA,TRBJ1-2,CSVELWGTRVDYGYTF,TGCAGCGTTGAACTCTGGGGGACTAGGGTTGACTATGGCTACACCTTC
TRBD2,TRBV19,NA,TRBJ2-3,CASNLAGSGDTQYF,TGTGCCAGTAATCTAGCGGGGTCGGGCGATACGCAGTATTTT
TRBD1,TRBV5-4,once,TRBJ1-2,CASRGRDRDGYTF,TGTGCCAGCAGAGGCCGGGACAGGGATGGCTACACCTTC
NA,TRBV28,few,TRBJ1-1,CASNSRVRGNTEAFF,TGTGCCAGCAATTCAAGGGTAAGGGGGAACACTGAAGCTTTCTTT
TRBD2,TRBV19,NA,TRBJ2-1,CASSISLLAGGNEQFF,TGTGCCAGTAGTATCTCTCTTCTAGCGGGAGGTAATGAGCAGTTCTTC
TRBD1,TRBV28,NA,TRBJ1-1,CASGQGAGVFAEAFF,TGTGCCAGTGGACAGGGGGCGGGTGTGTTCGCTGAAGCTTTCTTT
NA,TRBV6-2/TRBV6-3,NA,TRBJ1-2,CASSYSGRNYGYTF,TGTGCCAGCAGTTACTCCGGCAGGAACTATGGCTACACCTTC
NA,TRBV5-1,NA,TRBJ2-5,CASSFRGPETQYF,TGCGCCAGCAGCTTTCGGGGTCCCGAGACCCAGTACTTC
NA,TRBV2,NA,TRBJ2-3,CASKGGTDTQYF,TGTGCCAGCAAAGGGGGCACAGATACGCAGTATTTT
NA,TRBV6-2/TRBV6-3,NA,TRBJ1-2,CASSYGAGVSNYGYTF,TGTGCCAGCAGTTACGGAGCAGGGGTTTCTAACTATGGCTACACCTTC
NA,TRBV3-1/TRBV3-2,NA,TRBJ1-5,CASSPRDSIGNQPQHF,TGTGCCAGCAGCCCCCGGGACTCTATTGGCAATCAGCCCCAGCATTTT
TRBD1,TRBV3-1/TRBV3-2,NA,TRBJ1-4,CASSRGQGARKLFF,TGTGCCAGCAGCCGGGGACAGGGGGCGCGTAAACTGTTTTTT
NA,TRBV7-9,NA,TRBJ1-1,CACPTGLTEAFF,TGTGCCTGCCCTACAGGGTTAACTGAAGCTTTCTTT
NA,TRBV7-6,NA,TRBJ1-4,CASSLGLGPNEKLFF,TGTGCCAGCAGCTTAGGGTTGGGGCCAAATGAAAAACTGTTTTTT
NA,TRBV6-1,NA,TRBJ1-2,CASSKDSGVIDYGYTF,TGTGCCAGCAGTAAAGACTCAGGGGTTATAGACTATGGCTACACCTTC
TRBD2,TRBV10-2,NA,TRBJ2-2,CASRGGAGGPNTGELFF,TGCGCCAGCAGGGGGGGAGCGGGAGGGCCGAACACCGGGGAGCTGTTTTTT
NA,TRBV19,NA,TRBJ1-1,CASTDERGGVTEAFF,TGTGCCAGTACCGACGAACGGGGAGGGGTTACTGAAGCTTTCTTT
NA,TRBV19,once,TRBJ1-1,CASTPSRVMNTEAFF,TGTGCCAGTACCCCAAGTCGGGTAATGAACACTGAAGCTTTCTTT
NA,TRBV13,NA,TRBJ2-7,CASSSGLVDRSGEQYF,TGTGCCAGCAGCTCCGGACTCGTAGACAGGTCGGGCGAGCAGTACTTC
TRBD1,TRBV2,NA,TRBJ1-1,CASSTRDRVLNTEAFF,TGTGCCAGCAGTACCCGGGACAGGGTCTTGAACACTGAAGCTTTCTTT
TRBD2,TRBV7-2,NA,TRBJ2-1,CASSPRLAENNEQFF,TGTGCCAGCAGCCCACGGCTAGCGGAAAACAATGAGCAGTTCTTC
NA,TRBV28,once,TRBJ1-1,CASRGGGTEAFF,TGTGCCAGCAGGGGGGGAGGCACTGAAGCTTTCTTT
NA,TRBV29-1,NA,TRBJ1-1,CSAEQGMNTEAFF,TGCAGCGCCGAACAGGGTATGAACACTGAAGCTTTCTTT
NA,TRBV18,NA,TRBJ2-3,CASSLTDTQYF,TGTGCCAGCTCACTAACAGATACGCAGTATTTT
TRBD1,TRBV29-1,NA,TRBJ2-5,CSVAPGTAQETQYF,TGCAGCGTTGCACCCGGGACAGCCCAAGAGACCCAGTACTTC
NA,TRBV19,NA,TRBJ1-2,CASSPPGTSNYGYTF,TGTGCCAGTAGTCCCCCCGGGACATCTAACTATGGCTACACCTTC
NA,TRBV28,NA,TRBJ1-5,CASSLGAGINQPQHF,TGTGCCAGCAGTTTAGGGGCAGGGATCAATCAGCCCCAGCATTTT
NA,TRBV3-1/TRBV3-2,NA,TRBJ2-5,CASSLSFFSGVETQYF,TGTGCCAGCAGCCTTAGCTTTTTTTCGGGGGTAGAGACCCAGTACTTC
TRBD1,TRBV30,few,TRBJ2-7,CALSGTESFAYEQYF,TGTGCCTTATCCGGGACAGAGTCCTTTGCCTACGAGCAGTACTTC
TRBD1,TRBV19,once,TRBJ1-3,CASSINRGPGNTIYF,TGTGCCAGTAGTATCAACAGGGGACCTGGAAACACCATATATTTT
NA,TRBV18,NA,TRBJ2-1,CASSPNAGSSYNEQFF,TGTGCCAGCTCACCAAACGCCGGGAGCTCCTACAATGAGCAGTTCTTC
NA,TRBV29-1,once,TRBJ1-1,CSVENLNTEAFF,TGCAGCGTTGAAAACTTAAACACTGAAGCTTTCTTT
NA,TRBV5-1,NA,TRBJ1-4,CASSLGAGVNEKLFF,TGCGCCAGCAGCTTGGGTGCAGGGGTTAATGAAAAACTGTTTTTT
TRBD1,TRBV4-2,NA,TRBJ2-1,CASSSRAQGSGYEQFF,TGTGCCAGCAGCTCAAGAGCACAGGGGAGTGGGTATGAGCAGTTCTTC
NA,TRBV27,NA,TRBJ2-7,CASSFSEEGTYEQYF,TGTGCCAGCAGTTTCTCTGAGGAGGGAACCTACGAGCAGTACTTC
NA,TRBV9,NA,TRBJ2-3,CASSVAGSSTSRMGDTQYF,TGTGCCAGCAGCGTAGCGGGTAGCTCTACCAGCCGGATGGGAGATACGCAGTATTTT
NA,TRBV2,NA,TRBJ1-3,CASSEEGVSGNTIYF,TGTGCCAGCAGTGAAGAAGGGGTCTCTGGAAACACCATATATTTT
TRBD2,TRBV4-1,NA,TRBJ2-2,CASSGLVAVKTGELFF,TGCGCCAGCAGCGGACTAGTCGCTGTCAAAACCGGGGAGCTGTTTTTT
NA,TRBV6-5,NA,TRBJ1-5,CASSSSTGSNQPQHF,NA
TRBD2,TRBV6-2/TRBV6-3,NA,TRBJ2-5,CASSYYGLAGGQETQYF,TGTGCCAGCAGTTACTACGGACTAGCGGGAGGGCAAGAGACCCAGTACTTC
NA,TRBV7-9,NA,TRBJ1-4,CASSFPSRVEF,TGTGCCAGCAGCTTCCCATCCAGGGTGGAATTT
TRBD2,TRBV24-1,NA,TRBJ2-3,CATSDLLPAGGPPLDTDTQYF,TGTGCCACCAGTGATTTGTTGCCAGCGGGAGGGCCGCCCTTAGACACAGATACGCAGTATTTT
TRBD2,TRBV9,NA,TRBJ2-5,CASSVDTGGQETQYF,TGTGCCAGCAGCGTAGATACGGGGGGCCAAGAGACCCAGTACTTC
NA,TRBV19,NA,TRBJ1-6,CASSSTDRLYNSPLHF,TGTGCCAGTAGTTCCACCGACAGACTCTATAATTCACCCCTCCACTTT
NA,TRBV9,NA,TRBJ2-6,CASSFQGSGANVLTF,TGTGCCAGCAGCTTCCAGGGCTCTGGGGCCAACGTCCTGACTTTC
NA,TRBV24-1,NA,TRBJ2-1,CATSDHSTSSYNEQFF,TGTGCCACCAGTGATCATAGCACGAGCTCCTACAATGAGCAGTTCTTC
NA,TRBV4-1,NA,TRBJ1-5,CASSQDSGDNQPQHF,TGCGCCAGCAGCCAAGATTCGGGGGACAATCAGCCCCAGCATTTT
TRBD1,TRBV25-1,NA,TRBJ2-7,CASRSDRVPYEQYF,TGTGCCAGCAGGTCGGACAGGGTCCCCTACGAGCAGTACTTC
TRBD2,TRBV2,NA,TRBJ2-2,CASRKATSGIAGELFF,TGTGCCAGCAGGAAGGCCACTAGCGGGATTGCCGGGGAGCTGTTTTTT
TRBD2,TRBV6-2/TRBV6-3,NA,TRBJ2-1,CASSLQMGGGHNEQFF,TGTGCCAGCAGTCTCCAAATGGGCGGGGGTCACAATGAGCAGTTCTTC
NA,TRBV4-1,NA,TRBJ2-5,CASSLGTQNQETQYF,TGCGCCAGCAGCCTCGGGACTCAGAATCAAGAGACCCAGTACTTC
TRBD1,TRBV29-1,NA,TRBJ1-2,CSVEENRGPYGYTF,TGCAGCGTTGAAGAAAACAGGGGGCCTTATGGCTACACCTTC
NA,TRBV28,NA,TRBJ1-5,CASSLYKGVQPQHF,TGTGCCAGCAGTTTATACAAGGGGGTTCAGCCCCAGCATTTT
TRBD1,TRBV7-7,NA,TRBJ2-2,CASSTRDSGTGELFF,TGTGCTAGCAGCACCCGGGACAGCGGCACCGGGGAGCTGTTTTTT